The present T cell receptor beta chain was sequenced within a study of blood T cell repertoires in COVID-19 (dated by TCRdb to the early 2020s). Study-wide context: Collaborator samples came from the United States, Italy and Spain and covered acute and convalescent phases of COVID-19. Deeply sampled blood TCRbeta repertoires from subjects exposed to, actively infected with, or recovered from COVID-19 were included in the dataset. The material from the prospective study consisted of cDNA or gDNA derived from T cells, B-cell-depleted T cells, or PBMCs. The samples were drawn from two sources: the first 160 participants of the ongoing ImmuneRACE study, and 1,000 to 1,500 subjects contributed by 6 global collaborators. HLA class I and class II types, where available, came from metadata supplied by the sample provider rather than from assay-based typing. Nearly every sample came with metadata listing a de-identified subject ID, COVID-19 status, age in years and sex. The repertoires were made available in a free public database intended to serve as a resource for research on the immune response to SARS-CoV-2. Broader findings and caveats from the paper: The quantity of clinical and demographic metadata differed by source and by participant and was supplied without curation.

Collaborating institutions collected whole blood in K2EDTA tubes following their own protocols. For TCRbeta analysis, collaborators shipped samples in one of three forms: frozen whole blood, isolated PBMCs, or DNA extracted from either of those sample types. This clone was detected only once. There is no known antigen for this receptor. Per-nucleotide qualities are absent, and no much larger clonotype sits a single base away. The cysteine opens and the phenylalanine closes a CDR3 of 15 amino acids. CDR3 DNA only is kept here, 45 bases in frame from base 1. Reading the germline V gene gives CDR1 MDHEN and CDR2 SYDVKM. After removal of 7 bases from V and 6 bases from J, the junction retains 13 bases not matched to a gene. TCRbeta CDR3 regions were amplified from genomic DNA by means of the immunoSEQ Assay, a bias-controlled multiplex PCR. For the original study's pipeline: Within the assay, amplification of reference gene primers was used to estimate how many nucleated cells each sample contained. To quantify the absolute abundance of each unique TCRbeta CDR3 rearrangement, sequence reads were collapsed and filtered. For each sample, productive Simpson clonality was calculated as the square root of Simpson's diversity index across productive rearrangements. Entries here come from immuneACCESS through TCRdb and include only in-frame sequences with V and J called. Some clones fail to appear in such tables; in the studies checked, an unresolved V gene covers under half of the shortfall, and the cause of the remainder is unknown. That table furnishes V, J and clone size, whereas the DNA furnished D and trimming. Here the sample has approximately 150,000 clones; approximately 80% occur a single time. Together, the top ten hold around 1.4% of the sample.

The sample taken for sequencing was peripheral blood. This receptor was obtained from a human donor in a cohort sampled during active COVID-19. The V gene is TRBV28 and the J gene is TRBJ1-1; the junction holds 8 bases that match TRBD1. CDR3 protein: CASNIAGGPTPEAFF. The nucleotide sequence is given as TGTGCCAGCAATATCGCAGGGGGCCCTACCCCTGAAGCTTTCTTT.